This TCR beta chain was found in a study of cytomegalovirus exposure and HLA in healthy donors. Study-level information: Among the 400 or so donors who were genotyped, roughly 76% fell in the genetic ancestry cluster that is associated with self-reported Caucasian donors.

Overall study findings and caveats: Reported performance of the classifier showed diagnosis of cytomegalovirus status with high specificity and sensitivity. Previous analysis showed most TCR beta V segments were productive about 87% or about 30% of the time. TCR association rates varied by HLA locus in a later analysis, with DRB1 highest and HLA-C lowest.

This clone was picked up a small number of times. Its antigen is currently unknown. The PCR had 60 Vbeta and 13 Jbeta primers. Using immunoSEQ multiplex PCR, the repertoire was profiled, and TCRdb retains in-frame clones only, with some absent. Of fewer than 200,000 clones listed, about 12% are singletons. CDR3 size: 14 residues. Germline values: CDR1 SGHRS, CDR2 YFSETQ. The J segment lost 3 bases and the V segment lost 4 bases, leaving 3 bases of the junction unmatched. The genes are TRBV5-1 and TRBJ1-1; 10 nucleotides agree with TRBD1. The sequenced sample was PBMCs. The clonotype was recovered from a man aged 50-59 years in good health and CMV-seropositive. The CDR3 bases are TGCGCCAGCAGCGCGGACAGGGGGTACACTGAAGCTTTCTTT. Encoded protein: CASSADRGYTEAFF.